This TCR beta chain was recorded in a study of response to subunit inactivated influenza vaccine. The V and J ends lost 0 bases and 6 bases respectively, with 2 bases between them. The V gene's germline CDR1 is LGHNA and CDR2 YNFKEQ. The CDR3 loop spans 11 amino acids. TCRdb ran MiXCR on the RT-PCR reads and lists one entry per CDR3 protein. Altogether 150,000 to 200,000 distinct CDR3 sequences are present, about an eighth being singletons, with the ten largest covering about 29%. The same data also went into a second study, on T cells expressing NK-cell markers. That study adds: The authors made TCR beta cDNA libraries by 5'RACE template switching. This switching added a universal primer site and UMIs. Sorted T-cell subsets CD3+CD56+NKG2C+, CD3+CD56+NKG2C- and CD3+CD56-NKG2C+ were TCR beta-sequenced. For about six donors, the dominant NKG2C+ clonotypes made up about 1.0-8% of their CD8+ T cells. In a handful of donors, dominant clonotypes made up about 28.3-65% of CD3+CD56-NKG2C+ cells. Evidence did not settle whether expanded NKG2C+ T cell clones targeted HCMV.

The rearrangement joins TRBV4-2 to TRBJ2-5; D is ambiguous. The receptor was derived from a man aged 45-60 years who received an inactivated influenza vaccine. The sample in question was CD8+ T cells sorted from PBMCs, obtained roughly 13 days after vaccination. CDR3 DNA: TGTGCCAGCAGCCAAGAACAGACCCAGTACTTC. It yields the protein CASSQEQTQYF.